A selection of T cell receptor beta chains follows, all from one sample in a study of T cells in Graves' hyperthyroidism and ophthalmopathy. MiXCR, run by TCRdb on the multiplex PCR reads, gives a single entry per CDR3 protein. The table records 450,000 to 700,000 distinct CDR3 sequences, 46% of them present only once. The sample taken for sequencing was peripheral blood or thyroid tissue (not recorded which). These receptors originate from an adult woman with Graves' disease, either hyperthyroidism or ophthalmopathy (not recorded which). Each CDR3 is given with its conserved first and last residue. D genes are given only for firm matches. Rows may omit the clone size; those that give it use once, few, many or a size class.

v_call	clone_size	j_call	d_call	cdr3_nt	cdr3_aa
TRBV15	NA	TRBJ1-6	NA	TGTGCCACCAGCAAAGGTCGAGGCTCTAATTCACCCCTCCACTTT	CATSKGRGSNSPLHF
TRBV7-8	NA	TRBJ2-6	NA	TGTGCCAGTAATGCCTACCCCGGGGCCAACGTCCTGACTTTC	CASNAYPGANVLTF
TRBV7-9	NA	TRBJ1-2	NA	TGTGCCAGCAGCTTAGGACTCCCGGCTGGCTACACCTTC	CASSLGLPAGYTF
TRBV20-1	many	TRBJ2-7	TRBD2	TGCAGTGCAATAAATCGGGAGGGCCTCACCGAGCAGTACTTC	CSAINREGLTEQYF
TRBV28	NA	TRBJ2-3	TRBD2	TGTGCCAGCACATCTCGCGGGGGAAGCACAGATACGCAGTATTTT	CASTSRGGSTDTQYF
TRBV29-1	NA	TRBJ2-3	TRBD1	TGCAGCTCACAGGGGGCTAGCACAGATACGCAGTATTTT	CSSQGASTDTQYF
TRBV7-2	many	TRBJ1-6	NA	TGTGCCAGCAGCTTAGACGCAGGCGGCGCGGGATTCTTT	CASSLDAGGAGFF
TRBV6-1	many	TRBJ1-6	NA	TGTGCCAGCAGTGAAGCGGGACAAGATAATTCACCCCTCCACTTT	CASSEAGQDNSPLHF
TRBV29-1	NA	TRBJ1-3	NA	TGCAGCGTTGGAATTGGGAACACCATATATTTT	CSVGIGNTIYF
TRBV11-2	NA	TRBJ1-6	TRBD1	TGTGCCAGCAGCCCTGGGACAGTTTCACCCCTCCACTTT	CASSPGTVSPLHF
TRBV10-3	NA	TRBJ1-2	NA	TGTGCCTCCATCGGTGCATCGGGGGGCGGTGGCTACACCTTC	CASIGASGGGGYTF
TRBV4-2	few	TRBJ2-3	TRBD1	TGTGCCAGCAGCTCCGGACAGGAGACAGATACGCAGTATTTT	CASSSGQETDTQYF
TRBV2	NA	TRBJ2-2	NA	TGTGCCAGCAGCTGGACACCGGGAGACACCGGGGAGCTGTTTTTT	CASSWTPGDTGELFF
TRBV5-6	NA	TRBJ2-7	NA	TGTGCCAGCAGCTTGGGTTGGTCCTACGAGCAGTACTTC	CASSLGWSYEQYF
TRBV5-4	many	TRBJ1-2	TRBD1	TGTGCCAGCAGCTCACCCCGGGACAGCATTAACTATGGCTACACCTTC	CASSSPRDSINYGYTF
TRBV4-1	many	TRBJ1-2	NA	TGCGCCAGCAGCCAAGATCAGGGGACTGTATGGGACTACACCTTC	CASSQDQGTVWDYTF
TRBV10-3	NA	TRBJ2-2	NA	TGTGCCATCAGTGATAACACCGGGGAGCTGTTTTTT	CAISDNTGELFF
TRBV5-1	once	TRBJ1-1	NA	TGCGCCAGCAGCTATGATCAGAACACTGAAGCTTTCTTT	CASSYDQNTEAFF
TRBV10-3	NA	TRBJ2-7	TRBD2	TGTGCCAGTAGAGCCCTGGGACTAGCGGGAGGCCACTCCTACGAGCAGTACTTC	CASRALGLAGGHSYEQYF
TRBV6-6	few	TRBJ2-7	NA	TGTGCCAGCAGCGTGTTCCGGGAAGGGGACGAGCAGTACTTC	CASSVFREGDEQYF
TRBV5-1	many	TRBJ1-4	NA	TGCGCCAGCAGCTCTCTCGACGGGAATGAAAAACTGTTTTTT	CASSSLDGNEKLFF
TRBV10-3	few	TRBJ2-5	TRBD1	TGTGCCATCAGTGAGCTACAGGGGGTGGGAGAGACCCAGTACTTC	CAISELQGVGETQYF
TRBV20-1	once	TRBJ1-1	NA	TGCAGTGCTGGGCGGGCACTAGAAGCTTTCTTT	CSAGRALEAFF
TRBV7-9	many	TRBJ1-1	TRBD1	TGTGCCAGCAGCCCCCGGGACAGGGGGACTGAAGCTTTCTTT	CASSPRDRGTEAFF
TRBV10-2	NA	TRBJ2-7	NA	TGCGCCAGCAGTGCTGGCGGGTACTACGAGCAGTACTTC	CASSAGGYYEQYF
TRBV6-5	many	TRBJ2-7	NA	TGTGCCAGCAGGCCCCCGGGTCTCTACGAGCAGTACTTC	CASRPPGLYEQYF
TRBV7-2	NA	TRBJ2-5	NA	TGTGCCAGCAGCCCTGGGGTGGCCCAGTACTTC	CASSPGVAQYF
TRBV29-1	few	TRBJ1-2	NA	TGCAGCGTCCCGGCGGGGCTCGCTAACTATGGCTACACCTTC	CSVPAGLANYGYTF
TRBV30	NA	TRBJ1-1	NA	TGTGCCTGGAGTGTCCCCTGGGGATTGAACACTGAAGCTTTCTTT	CAWSVPWGLNTEAFF
TRBV29-1	NA	TRBJ1-2	TRBD1	TGCAGCGCAGGGACAGGGGGCGACGACTATGGCTACACCTTC	CSAGTGGDDYGYTF